These 23 T cell receptor beta chains were sequenced from one sample in a study of CXCR3-negative and CXCR3-positive naive CD8 T cells. Whole-study findings and limits: CXCR3-positive naive cells had TRB CDR3s that were more hydrophobic than CXCR3-negative naive cells had.

Their target antigens are unknown. Through 5' RACE with UMI labels, the TRB cDNA libraries were prepared. TCRdb re-called the 5' RACE reads and gives one entry per CDR3 protein, without DNA. This repertoire includes some 120,000 distinct CDR3 sequences. The sequenced material came from naive CXCR3+ CD8+ T cells from blood. Subset reported: CD45RO-CCR7+CD27+CD95- naive CD8+ T cells expressing CXCR3 (TNR3+). The receptors come from a human donor in good health. Some clones in this sample may be carry-over from other donors' samples.

The rearrangement uses TRBV7-3 and TRBJ1-2; TCRdb selects TRBD1, and the lack of DNA leaves this call unchecked. CDR1 SGHTA and CDR2 FQGTGA come from the germline V gene. The CDR3 totals 13 residues. The CDR3 here is CASSNTGGYGYTF.

The chain links TRBV20-1 to TRBJ2-3; with no DNA, the TCRdb D assignment of TRBD2 cannot be verified. The CDR3 has 18 amino acids. Per the germline V gene, CDR1 is DFQATT and CDR2 is SNEGSKA (reference sequence). The CDR3 reads CSARAYADSRLSTDTQYF.

The chain has TRBV9 and TRBJ1-1. The germline V gene has CDR1 SGDLS and CDR2 YYNGEE. The CDR3 length is 15 residues. This CDR3 reads CASALGSLGNTEAFF.

The chain links TRBV7-6 to TRBJ2-3; the D gene TCRdb calls, TRBD2, cannot be checked with no DNA. CDR3 length: 16 residues. CDR1 and CDR2 from the germline V gene are SGHVS and FNYEAQ. This CDR3 reads CASSSEISGATDTQYF.

V usage is TRBV7-9 and J usage is TRBJ1-2. Germline-derived CDR1 and CDR2 are SEHNR and FQNEAQ (reference sequence). The CDR3 is 12 amino acids. The CDR3 reads CASSLQGFGYTF.

The V and J genes are TRBV7-9 and TRBJ2-7; TCRdb lists TRBD2, though no DNA is available to test this call. The germline V gene has CDR1 SEHNR and CDR2 FQNEAQ (reference sequence). The length of the CDR3 is 14 residues. CDR3 amino acids: CASSFSGRDYEQYF.

This chain uses TRBV28 with TRBJ2-3; TCRdb reports TRBD1, a call that lacks DNA to check it against. Germline V gene data show CDR1 as MDHEN and CDR2 as SYDVKM. The CDR3 is made up of 15 amino acids. CDR3 sequence: CASRPSGSQGYTQYF.

The chain carries TRBV29-1 and TRBJ2-5; the TCRdb call, TRBD1, lacks DNA for checking. CDR1 SQVTM and CDR2 ANQGSEA come from the germline V gene. This CDR3 region has 15 residues. The CDR3 here is CSVEEGPLDGETQYF.

This sequence joins TRBV29-1 and TRBJ1-4; TCRdb outputs TRBD1, but without DNA this stays unchecked. This CDR3 spans 17 amino acids. Germline values: CDR1 SQVTM, CDR2 ANQGSEA. The CDR3 spells CSVLHPTVGDINEKLFF.

The CDR3 loop is CASSPRTGYEQYF. The chain links TRBV5-1 to TRBJ2-7; the TRBD1 assignment by TCRdb is unverifiable without DNA. The CDR3 is made up of 13 amino acids. Germline assignment: CDR1 SGHRS and CDR2 YFSETQ.

The rearrangement links TRBV20-1 to TRBJ2-5; TCRdb selects TRBD2, and the lack of DNA leaves this call unchecked. Germline CDR1 DFQATT, CDR2 SNEGSKA (reference sequence). This CDR3 is built from 13 residues. The CDR3 sequence is CSARDFGRETQYF.

The rearrangement uses TRBV7-3 and TRBJ2-5; the TCRdb call, TRBD1, lacks DNA for checking. The CDR3 has 16 residues. CDR1 and CDR2 (germline): SGHTA, FQGTGA. The CDR3 reads CASSQGTGGFQETQYF.

The chain joins TRBV18 to TRBJ2-7; TCRdb's D call, TRBD1, is unchecked because there is no DNA. The CDR3 runs to 19 residues. CDR1 and CDR2 from the germline V gene are KGHSH and LQKENI. CDR3 amino acids: CASSPPPGHAAFPTYEQYF.

The chain uses TRBV28 and TRBJ1-5. CDR1 and CDR2 (germline): MDHEN, SYDVKM. This CDR3 comprises 15 residues. The chain's CDR3 is CASSLASRADQPQHF. Together with reference TRBV28 and TRBJ1-5, the CDR3 gives the full variable domain: DVKVTQSSRYLVKRTGEKVFLECVQDMDHENMFWYRQDPGLGLRLIYFSYDVKMKEKGDIPEGYSVSREKKERFSLILESASTNQTSMYLCASSLASRADQPQHFGDGTRLSIL.

The CDR3 sequence is CASSFEWGHNEQFF. The chain uses TRBV11-2 and TRBJ2-1; TCRdb's D call of TRBD1 is untestable without DNA. The CDR3 sequence is 14 residues long. Germline-derived CDR1 and CDR2 are SGHAT and FQNNGV.

The chain is built from TRBV25-1 and TRBJ2-7. The CDR3 runs 18 residues. Germline lookup yields CDR1 MGHDK and CDR2 SYGVNS. This chain's CDR3 is CASTSTQSSYEHSYEQYF.

J is TRBJ2-7 and V is TRBV4-3; checking the TCRdb D call of TRBD2 is not possible without DNA. Germline V lookup: CDR1 LGHNA, CDR2 YSLEER. This CDR3 contains 17 residues. CDR3 amino acids: CASSQGTSGGASYEQYF.

CDR3 in amino acids: CASSPQAPLGYEQYF. This chain connects TRBV27 to TRBJ2-7; TCRdb gives TRBD1 as the D gene, but with no DNA this cannot be confirmed. CDR3 length: 15 amino acids. Per germline, CDR1 MNHEY and CDR2 SMNVEV (reference sequence).

The chain recombines TRBV12-3 or TRBV12-4 with TRBJ2-1. The CDR3 has 15 amino acids. The CDR3 sequence is CASSRERSRGNEQFF.

CDR3 in amino acids: CAGRAGRTIGNEQFF. The chain is built from TRBV28 and TRBJ2-1; TCRdb gives TRBD2 as the D gene, but with no DNA this cannot be confirmed. The germline V gene has CDR1 MDHEN and CDR2 SYDVKM. The CDR3 covers 15 residues.

This chain uses TRBV28 with TRBJ2-7. The CDR3 has 14 amino acids. The V gene's germline CDR1 is MDHEN and CDR2 SYDVKM. The CDR3 sequence: CASSLLRYSYEQYF.

The chain is built from TRBV27 and TRBJ1-5; TCRdb designates TRBD1, a call that cannot be tested without DNA. This CDR3 spans 15 amino acids. Germline loops: CDR1 MNHEY, CDR2 SMNVEV (reference sequence). This CDR3 reads CASKDRAYSNQPQHF.

The rearrangement joins TRBV5-5 to TRBJ1-2; TCRdb calls TRBD1, which cannot be checked without DNA. Germline V CDR1 and CDR2: SGHKS, YYEKEE (reference sequence). The CDR3 sequence is 15 residues long. CDR3 in amino acids: CASSLPGRGNYGYTF.